These 7 T cell receptor beta chains originate from one sample sequenced in a study of T cells in pancreatic ductal adenocarcinoma. No neoadjuvant therapy was given to the selected pancreatic ductal adenocarcinoma patients before their surgery. Repertoires were generated with immunoSEQ multiplex PCR, while TCRdb's copy carries only in-frame clones and drops some. The table lists more than 15,000 clones, 88% of them singletons. The sequencing input was PBMCs. Source of these receptors: a human donor with pancreatic ductal adenocarcinoma.

The chain carries TRBV5-4 and TRBJ1-5, with D uncertain. CDR3 length equals 13 residues. V lost 4 bases and J 5 bases, leaving 10 bases between the germline ends. Germline CDR1 and CDR2: SGHNT and YYREEE (reference sequence). Here the CDR3 reads CASSTDTDQPQHF. As DNA, the CDR3 is TGTGCCAGCAGCACTGACACCGATCAGCCCCAGCATTTT. The full variable domain, with the rest looked up from reference TRBV5-4 and TRBJ1-5, is ETGVTQSPTHLIKTRGQQVTLRCSSQSGHNTVSWYQQALGQGPQFIFQYYREEENGRGNFPPRFSGLQFPNYSSELNVNALELDDSALYLCASSTDTDQPQHFGDGTRLSIL.

The J gene is TRBJ2-5, the V gene TRBV7-9; D is perhaps TRBD1 (6 bases). V was cut by 3 bases and J by 5 bases, with 16 bases left in between. Germline V CDR1 and CDR2: SEHNR, FQNEAQ (reference sequence). This CDR3 has 15 residues. DNA of the CDR3: TGTGCCAGCAGCTTTTGGGGGCCAATGGGGGAGACCCAGTACTTC. Translated: CASSFWGPMGETQYF.

The chain combines TRBV7-2 with TRBJ1-1; D is unresolved. This CDR3 has 14 residues. Germline CDR1 and CDR2: SGHTA and FQGNSA. V gave up 5 bases and J gave up 7 bases, with 17 bases separating them. The CDR3 reads CASSPTTTWVEAFF. The CDR3 DNA reads as TGTGCCAGCAGCCCCACGACGACTTGGGTTGAAGCTTTCTTT.

The chain recombines TRBV7-2 with TRBJ2-2; 12 bases line up with TRBD2. Germline CDR1 reads SGHTA; CDR2 reads FQGNSA. The CDR3 is 15 residues long. V shed 6 bases, J shed 7 bases, and the junction held 6 bases outside the gene matches. CDR3 DNA sequence: TGTGCCAGCAGATCTAGCGGGGGGGCCGGCGGGGAGCTGTTTTTT. Translation gives CASRSSGGAGGELFF.

This CDR3 is CASSLVGGTEAFF. The CDR3 bases are TGTGCCAGCAGCTTAGTCGGGGGCACTGAAGCTTTCTTT. V is TRBV11-3 and J is TRBJ1-1; weak D call: TRBD1 (5 bases). This CDR3 contains 13 residues. Trimming left V 1 base short and J 4 bases short, with 7 bases between. Germline lookup yields CDR1 SGHNT and CDR2 YENEEA.

The chain joins TRBV18 to TRBJ1-1; D unclear. The CDR3 has 14 residues. Germline-derived CDR1 and CDR2 are KGHSH and LQKENI. The ends were cut back, 3 bases at V and 1 base at J, with 9 bases in the middle. The CDR3 is CASSPLRWNTEAFF. In nucleotides, the CDR3 is TGTGCCAGCTCACCCCTTAGATGGAACACTGAAGCTTTCTTT.

This clone was counted a single time. The chain couples TRBV10-3 to TRBJ1-2; TRBD1 might be the D (5 bases). The V gene lost 5 bases and the J gene lost 5 bases, with 12 bases spanning the gap. CDR1 is ENHRY, CDR2 SYGVKD, per germline. The CDR3 totals 13 residues. In DNA form, the CDR3 reads TGTGCCATCAGTACGGACAAGACATATGGCTACACCTTC. It yields the protein CAISTDKTYGYTF.